The source of this T cell receptor beta chain is a study of CD4 T cells in relation to SARS-CoV-2 and coronaviruses. The unexposed donors gave CD4+ T cells in about 2011-2019, prior to COVID-19. Trimming cost V 11 bases and J 7 bases, with 17 bases left between them. Germline V gives CDR1 SNHLY, CDR2 FYNNEI. The CDR3 is 13 residues long. TCRdb keeps only in-frame clones here, not all; method: immunoSEQ multiplex PCR. The profile shows roughly 71,000 clones, 87% of them singletons. The sequence came from a human donor in good health. This chain uses TRBV2 with TRBJ1-4; TRBD1 is a possible D gene (5 bases). Specimen: memory CD4+ T cells from PBMCs. The CDR3 here is CAASGVWGEKLFF. The CDR3, as DNA: TGTGCCGCCTCGGGGGTGTGGGGTGAAAAACTGTTTTTT.